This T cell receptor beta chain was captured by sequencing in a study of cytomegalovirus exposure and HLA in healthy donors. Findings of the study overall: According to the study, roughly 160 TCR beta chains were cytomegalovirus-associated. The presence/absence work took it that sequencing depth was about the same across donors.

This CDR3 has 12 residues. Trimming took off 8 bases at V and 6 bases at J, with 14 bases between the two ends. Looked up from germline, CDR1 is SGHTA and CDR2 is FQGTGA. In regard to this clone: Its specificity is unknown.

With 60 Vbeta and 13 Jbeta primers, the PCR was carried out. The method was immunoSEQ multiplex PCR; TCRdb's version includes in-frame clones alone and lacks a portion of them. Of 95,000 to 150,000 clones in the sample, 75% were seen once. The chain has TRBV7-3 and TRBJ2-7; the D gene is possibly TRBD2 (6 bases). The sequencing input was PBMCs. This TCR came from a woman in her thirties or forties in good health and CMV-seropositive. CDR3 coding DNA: TGTGCCAGCGGACGGGGGTCGGGCGAGCAGTACTTC. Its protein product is CASGRGSGEQYF.